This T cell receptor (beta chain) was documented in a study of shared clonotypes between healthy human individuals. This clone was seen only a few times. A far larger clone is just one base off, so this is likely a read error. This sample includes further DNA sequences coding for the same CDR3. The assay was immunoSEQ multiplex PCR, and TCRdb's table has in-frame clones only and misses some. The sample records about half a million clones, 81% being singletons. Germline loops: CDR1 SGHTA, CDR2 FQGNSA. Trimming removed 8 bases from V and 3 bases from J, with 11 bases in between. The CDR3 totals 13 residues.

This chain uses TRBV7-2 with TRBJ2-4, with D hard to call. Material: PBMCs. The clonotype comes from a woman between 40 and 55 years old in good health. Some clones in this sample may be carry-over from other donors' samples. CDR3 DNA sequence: TGTGCCAGCCGATCAACGGACAAAAACATTCAGTACTTC. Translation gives CASRSTDKNIQYF.